This T cell receptor beta chain was obtained from a study of blood T cells in healthy people across ages. Germline V gene sequence: CDR1 DFQATT, CDR2 SNEGSKA (reference sequence). Trimming removed 5 bases from V and 1 base from J, with 10 bases in between. The CDR3 is 13 residues long. A sample-barcoded 5' primer and a J-beta primer mix were used in a second PCR of roughly 7 to 12 cycles. TCRdb re-called the 5' RACE reads with MiXCR, one entry per CDR3 protein. The table shows about 800,000 distinct CDR3 sequences, with roughly 64% occurring only once. The sequence was collected from a young man in good health. The sequenced material came from blood. This chain links TRBV20-1 with TRBJ2-3; D gene ambiguous. CDR3 nucleotide sequence: TGCAGTGCTGGGAACTTGGGCACAGATACGCAGTATTTT. Its translation: CSAGNLGTDTQYF.